Detailed here is one TCR beta chain. The antigen is unknown. CD45RO-negative CD8 cells positively selected for CCR7 made up the naive population, which excluded terminally differentiated effector memory CD45RA+ cells. The CDR3 runs to 16 residues. The germline gives CDR1 MGHRA, CDR2 YSYEKL. V was trimmed by 1 base and J by 4 bases, leaving 16 bases between them. This sample was taken from a study of shared clonotypes between healthy human individuals. General study results and limits: Sorted-subset samples were not fully sequenced, rarefaction indicated.

TCRdb's table, derived via immunoSEQ multiplex PCR, lists solely in-frame clones and lacks some. This table holds about 2.1 million clones, approximately 94% found once. The sequence derives from a man aged 18-30 years in good health. Some clones in this sample may be carry-over from other donors' samples. The chain links TRBV4-1 to TRBJ2-5; D possibly corresponds to TRBD2 (6 bases). The sample taken for sequencing was naive CD8+ T cells from PBMCs. CDR3 sequence reads: CASSQVVTGLGETQYF. The CDR3 nucleotides are TGCGCCAGCAGCCAAGTGGTAACGGGACTGGGAGAGACCCAGTACTTC.